The 26 T cell receptor beta chains below all came from one sample that was sequenced in a study of OX40 agonist ivuxolimab in advanced cancers. Some clones are missing from TCRdb's copy, which holds only in-frame ones; the method was immunoSEQ multiplex PCR. The sample shows 30,000 to 45,000 clones, 60% to 80% of them seen only once. The sequences come from CD4+ or CD8+ T cells sorted from blood, collected in a trial of the OX40 agonist ivuxolimab. These receptor sequences come from an adult with an advanced solid tumor such as melanoma, head and neck, liver or kidney cancer.

The chain uses TRBV2 and TRBJ2-3; tentative D call: TRBD1 (5 bases). Germline V gene lookup returns CDR1 SNHLY and CDR2 FYNNEI. Trimming took 6 bases from V and 2 from J, leaving 15 bases between them. The CDR3 is 15 amino acids. The CDR3 loop reads CASRTAETHTDTQYF. The CDR3 nucleotides are TGTGCCAGCAGGACAGCCGAGACGCACACAGATACGCAGTATTTT.

V usage is TRBV5-4 and J usage is TRBJ2-4; D is unclear. This CDR3 has 12 residues. Trimming pared 3 bases from V and 5 bases from J, leaving 6 bases between. Germline loops: CDR1 SGHNT, CDR2 YYREEE (reference sequence). The CDR3 protein is CASSSTENIQYF. CDR3 DNA: TGTGCCAGCAGCTCGACGGAAAACATTCAGTACTTC.

V and J are TRBV4-3 and TRBJ2-1; 8 nucleotides agree with TRBD1. V lost 6 bases to trimming and J lost 2 bases; unmatched junction nucleotides: 6. Per the germline V gene, CDR1 is LGHNA and CDR2 is YSLEER. This CDR3 has 15 amino acids. CDR3 sequence (DNA): TGCGCCAGCAGTCCCGGGACAGGCGCCTACAATGAGCAGTTCTTC. Its translation is CASSPGTGAYNEQFF.

The V and J genes are TRBV6-5 and TRBJ2-7, with no clear D. The CDR3 has 12 amino acids. Germline V lookup: CDR1 MNHEY, CDR2 SVGAGI. The V and J ends lost 10 bases and 0 bases respectively, with 10 bases between them. DNA for the CDR3: TGTGCCACCCGGGTAGGCTCCTACGAGCAGTACTTC. It is translated as CATRVGSYEQYF.

This chain joins TRBV11-2 and TRBJ1-1; possibly TRBD1 for D (6 bases). The CDR3 consists of 15 residues. Germline V gene data show CDR1 as SGHAT and CDR2 as FQNNGV. Trimming pared 10 bases from V and 4 bases from J, leaving 22 bases between. CDR3 residues: CATTSKGVGVTEAFF. DNA of the CDR3: TGTGCCACCACCTCAAAGGGGGTTGGTGTCACTGAAGCTTTCTTT.

The rearrangement uses TRBV7-9 and TRBJ1-1; D not resolved. The CDR3 contains 13 residues. In germline, CDR1 is SEHNR, CDR2 FQNEAQ (reference sequence). With 4 bases removed from V and 0 bases from J, the gap between germline ends came to 6 bases. The CDR3 sequence: CASSSFMNTEAFF. The DNA of the CDR3 is TGTGCCAGCAGCTCCTTCATGAACACTGAAGCTTTCTTT.

The chain has TRBV4-3 and TRBJ1-6; D call uncertain. Germline V lookup: CDR1 LGHNA, CDR2 YSLEER. The ends were cut back, 0 bases at V and 5 bases at J, with 8 bases in the middle. CDR3 length: 15 residues. CDR3 bases: TGCGCCAGCAGCCAAGATCGGCAAGATAATTCACCCCTCCACTTT. Amino acids: CASSQDRQDNSPLHF.

The chain has TRBV29-1 and TRBJ2-7; TRBD2 matches 11 bases. This CDR3 is 15 amino acids long. CDR1 is SQVTM and CDR2 is ANQGSEA in the germline V gene. V trimming: 6 bases; J trimming: 1 base; junction bases outside the gene matches: 8. CDR3 amino acids: CSVTIRLAGSYEQYF. CDR3 nucleotide sequence: TGCAGCGTGACCATCAGACTAGCGGGATCCTACGAGCAGTACTTC.

The chain uses TRBV10-3 and TRBJ1-1; no clear D. Germline V CDR1 and CDR2: ENHRY, SYGVKD. V was pared by 4 bases and J by 0 bases, with 3 bases between. The CDR3 is 12 residues long. The CDR3 loop reads CAISVMNTEAFF. The CDR3, as DNA: TGTGCCATCAGTGTAATGAACACTGAAGCTTTCTTT.

This chain connects TRBV28 to TRBJ2-5; 8 bases align to TRBD1. TRBJ2-7 matches the DNA end more closely, so the J call is doubtful. The CDR3 sequence is 17 residues long. CDR1 is MDHEN, CDR2 SYDVKM, per germline. The CDR3 DNA reads as TGTGCCAGCAGTTTTGACAATTATGGACAGGGAGGCCTCGAGCAGTACTTC. It codes for CASSFDNYGQGGLEQYF.

This rearrangement joins TRBV5-1 to TRBJ2-1; 8 nucleotides align to TRBD1. The CDR3 has 16 amino acids. The ends lost 4 bases at V and 4 bases at J; junction bases unmatched: 10. Germline values: CDR1 SGHRS, CDR2 YFSETQ. The CDR3 DNA reads TGCGCCAGCAGCCCCGGACAGGGAAGGTTGTACAATGAGCAGTTCTTC. It is translated as CASSPGQGRLYNEQFF.

The chain combines TRBV9 with TRBJ2-3; unclear D gene. Germline V CDR1 and CDR2: SGDLS, YYNGEE. The V end was cut by 0 bases, the J end by 3 bases, with 5 bases between. The CDR3 runs 13 residues. CDR3 residues: CASSVDSTDTQYF. For the CDR3, the DNA is TGTGCCAGCAGCGTAGACAGTACAGATACGCAGTATTTT.

The V gene is TRBV5-4, the J gene TRBJ1-2; 7 bases align to TRBD1. The CDR3 is 14 residues long. Germline V gene sequence: CDR1 SGHNT, CDR2 YYREEE (reference sequence). Germline trimming cut 3 bases from V and 6 bases from J; bases unmatched to any gene: 8. The CDR3 DNA reads as TGTGCCAGCAGCTCACAGACAGGGTGGGATGGCTACACCTTC. This codes for CASSSQTGWDGYTF.

The chain carries TRBV28 and TRBJ1-1; a weak D match, TRBD1 (5 bases). Germline values: CDR1 MDHEN, CDR2 SYDVKM. Trimming pared 3 bases from V and 0 bases from J, leaving 11 bases between. The CDR3 totals 15 residues. CDR3 protein: CASSLSKGMNTEAFF. For the CDR3, the DNA is TGTGCCAGCAGTTTGTCCAAGGGGATGAACACTGAAGCTTTCTTT. The complete variable domain, with remaining parts taken from reference TRBV28 and TRBJ1-1, reads DVKVTQSSRYLVKRTGEKVFLECVQDMDHENMFWYRQDPGLGLRLIYFSYDVKMKEKGDIPEGYSVSREKKERFSLILESASTNQTSMYLCASSLSKGMNTEAFFGQGTRLTVV.

J is TRBJ2-1 and V is TRBV7-9; no firm D call. CDR3 length equals 17 residues. The V end was cut by 4 bases, the J end by 7 bases, with 23 bases between. Per germline, CDR1 SEHNR and CDR2 FQNEAQ (reference sequence). This CDR3 reads CASSSRTSGFLANEQFF. In DNA, the CDR3 is TGTGCCAGCAGCTCCCGTACCTCGGGTTTCTTAGCTAATGAGCAGTTCTTC.

This clone turned up a few times. The chain uses TRBV28 and TRBJ2-7; 13 bases line up with TRBD2. This CDR3 contains 15 residues. With 6 bases clipped from V and 2 bases from J, the junction kept 4 bases outside the gene matches. CDR1 and CDR2 (germline): MDHEN, SYDVKM. The CDR3 sequence: CASSPGLAGAYEQYF. The DNA for the CDR3 is TGTGCCAGCAGCCCCGGACTAGCGGGGGCCTACGAGCAGTACTTC.

The chain employs TRBV27 and TRBJ1-5; possible D gene TRBD1, 6 bases. CDR3 length: 16 amino acids. Trimming cost V 5 bases and J 0 bases, with 14 bases left between them. Germline loops: CDR1 MNHEY, CDR2 SMNVEV (reference sequence). CDR3 DNA: TGTGCCAGCAGTCCAGGGACAACCGATAGCAATCAGCCCCAGCATTTT. Translated, it gives CASSPGTTDSNQPQHF.

This clone was found once. CDR3: CASNILPSGTGRDGYTF. In nucleotides, the CDR3 is TGTGCCAGCAACATTCTCCCTTCCGGGACAGGGAGAGATGGCTACACCTTC. The chain links TRBV5-4 to TRBJ1-2; 9 bases line up with TRBD1. CDR3 size: 17 residues. In germline, CDR1 is SGHNT, CDR2 YYREEE (reference sequence). After removal of 6 bases from V and 6 bases from J, the junction contained 18 bases not matched to a gene. Using reference TRBV5-4 and TRBJ1-2 for the parts outside the CDR3, the full variable domain is ETGVTQSPTHLIKTRGQQVTLRCSSQSGHNTVSWYQQALGQGPQFIFQYYREEENGRGNFPPRFSGLQFPNYSSELNVNALELDDSALYLCASNILPSGTGRDGYTFGSGTRLTVV.

V gene TRBV7-8 combines with J gene TRBJ2-7; 7 positions match TRBD1. J lost 3 bases, V lost 5 bases, and 7 bases had no gene match. The CDR3 has 14 residues. Germline V gene data show CDR1 as SGHVS and CDR2 as FQNEAQ. The CDR3 reads CASSHRDRNYEQYF. DNA for the CDR3: TGTGCCAGCAGCCACCGGGACAGAAACTACGAGCAGTACTTC.

V is TRBV5-8 and J is TRBJ2-4; D is uncertain. The ends were cut back, 1 base at V and 7 bases at J, with 9 bases in the middle. CDR3 length: 13 amino acids. Germline V gene lookup returns CDR1 SGHTS and CDR2 YDEGEE. The CDR3 DNA sequence: TGTGCCAGCAGCTTGTTCCAGGAGAACATTCAGTACTTC. Amino acids: CASSLFQENIQYF.

The gene calls are TRBV5-4 and TRBJ1-1; D remains unclear. V lost 4 bases and J lost 1, with 8 bases in between. CDR1 is SGHNT, CDR2 YYREEE, per germline (reference sequence). The CDR3 sequence is 13 residues long. This CDR3 reads CASSLGGNTEAFF. DNA of the CDR3: TGTGCCAGCAGCCTCGGAGGGAACACTGAAGCTTTCTTT.

The rearrangement links TRBV29-1 to TRBJ1-2; D uncertain. The germline CDR1 and CDR2 sequences are SQVTM and ANQGSEA. The CDR3 loop spans 13 amino acids. The germline V and J ends were trimmed by 2 bases and 4 bases, with 11 bases remaining between them. DNA of the CDR3: TGCAGCGTTGAACCGGAAAACGCCTATGGCTACACCTTC. The encoded protein is CSVEPENAYGYTF.

This clone appeared a few times. In DNA, the CDR3 is TGCGCCAGCAGCTTGGCAGAGGAGGCCAAAAACATTCAGTACTTC. This sequence encodes CASSLAEEAKNIQYF. The chain combines TRBV5-1 with TRBJ2-4; D remains unclear. The germline V gene encodes CDR1 SGHRS and CDR2 YFSETQ. The length of the CDR3 is 15 residues. Deletions cut 0 bases from V and 1 base from J, with 8 bases between.

This clone was seen only a few times. The chain links TRBV2 to TRBJ1-5; 7 bases agree with TRBD1. The V gene end was trimmed by 3 bases and the J gene end by 7 bases; junction bases not matched to a gene: 9. The V gene's germline CDR1 is SNHLY and CDR2 FYNNEI. The CDR3 has 15 residues. In DNA, the CDR3 is TGTGCCAGCAGTGAGAGGCAGGGGGGGTGGCAGCCCCAGCATTTT. It translates to CASSERQGGWQPQHF.

This clone occurred a few times. The chain has TRBV30 and TRBJ1-4; TRBD1 agrees at 9 bases. This CDR3 contains 14 residues. The V gene end was trimmed by 2 bases and the J gene end by 7 bases; junction bases not matched to a gene: 5. In germline, CDR1 is GTSNPN, CDR2 SVGIG (reference sequence). CDR3 protein: CAWSHTGGSEKLFF. CDR3 nucleotide sequence: TGTGCCTGGAGTCATACAGGGGGCAGTGAAAAACTGTTTTTT.

This rearrangement joins TRBV7-8 to TRBJ2-1; D might be TRBD1 (6 bases). The CDR3 is made up of 12 amino acids. Per germline, CDR1 SGHVS and CDR2 FQNEAQ. The germline V and J ends were trimmed by 5 bases and 13 bases, with 15 bases remaining between them. CDR3 sequence: CASSANRVEQFF. CDR3 bases: TGTGCCAGCAGCGCCAACAGGGTAGAACAGTTCTTC.